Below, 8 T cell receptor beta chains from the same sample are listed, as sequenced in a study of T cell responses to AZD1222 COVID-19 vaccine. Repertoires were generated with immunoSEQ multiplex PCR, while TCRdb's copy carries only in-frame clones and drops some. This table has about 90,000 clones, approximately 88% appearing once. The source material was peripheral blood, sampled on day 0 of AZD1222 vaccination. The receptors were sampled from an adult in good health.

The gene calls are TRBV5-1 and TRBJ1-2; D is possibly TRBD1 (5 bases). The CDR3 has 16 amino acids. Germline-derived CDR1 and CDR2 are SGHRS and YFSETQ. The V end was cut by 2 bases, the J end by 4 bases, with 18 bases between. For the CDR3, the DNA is TGCGCCAGCAGCTTTGCGGGGGAACGGACATTCTATGGCTACACCTTC. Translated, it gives CASSFAGERTFYGYTF.

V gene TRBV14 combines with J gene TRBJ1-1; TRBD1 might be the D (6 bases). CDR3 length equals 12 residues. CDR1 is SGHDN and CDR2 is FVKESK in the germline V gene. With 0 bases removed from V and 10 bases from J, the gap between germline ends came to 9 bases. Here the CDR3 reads CASSQEQGRAFF. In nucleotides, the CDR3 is TGTGCCAGCAGCCAAGAGCAGGGGCGAGCTTTCTTT.

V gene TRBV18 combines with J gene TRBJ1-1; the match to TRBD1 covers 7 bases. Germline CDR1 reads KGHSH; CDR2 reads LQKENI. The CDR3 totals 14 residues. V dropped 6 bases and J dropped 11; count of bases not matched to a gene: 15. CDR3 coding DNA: TGTGCCAGCTCGCTCGGGACAGCTCCCCATGGGGCTTTCTTT. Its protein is CASSLGTAPHGAFF.

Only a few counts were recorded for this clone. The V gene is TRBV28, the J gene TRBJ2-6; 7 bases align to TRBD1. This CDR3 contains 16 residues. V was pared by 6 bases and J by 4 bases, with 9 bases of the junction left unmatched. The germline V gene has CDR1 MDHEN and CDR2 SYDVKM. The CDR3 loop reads CASRPGGSVGANVLTF. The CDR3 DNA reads TGTGCCAGCAGGCCAGGGGGTTCGGTAGGGGCCAACGTCCTGACTTTC.

CDR3 sequence reads: CASSLGWGLDGYTF. The CDR3 DNA reads as TGTGCCAGCAGCTTGGGATGGGGGCTCGATGGCTACACCTTC. This chain connects TRBV5-6 to TRBJ1-2, with D maybe TRBD1 (6 bases). Germline V gene lookup returns CDR1 SGHDT and CDR2 YYEEEE. Trimming pared 0 bases from V and 6 bases from J, leaving 12 bases between. This CDR3 spans 14 amino acids.

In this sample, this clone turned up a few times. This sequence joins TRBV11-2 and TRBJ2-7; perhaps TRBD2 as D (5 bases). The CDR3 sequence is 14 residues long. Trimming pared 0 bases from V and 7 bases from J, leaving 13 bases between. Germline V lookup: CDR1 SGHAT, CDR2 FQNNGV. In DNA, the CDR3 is TGTGCCAGCAGCTTAGAGGCCGGGGTGGAAGAGCAGTACTTC. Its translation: CASSLEAGVEEQYF. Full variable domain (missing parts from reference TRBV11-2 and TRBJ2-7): EAGVAQSPRYKIIEKRQSVAFWCNPISGHATLYWYQQILGQGPKLLIQFQNNGVVDDSQLPKDRFSAERLKGVDSTLKIQPAKLEDSAVYLCASSLEAGVEEQYFGPGTRLTVT.

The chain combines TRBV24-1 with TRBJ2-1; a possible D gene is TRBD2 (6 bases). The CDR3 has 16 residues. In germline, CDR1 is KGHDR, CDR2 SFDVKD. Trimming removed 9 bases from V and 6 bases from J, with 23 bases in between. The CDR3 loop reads CATARSGGSGTNEQFF. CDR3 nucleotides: TGTGCCACCGCAAGAAGTGGGGGGTCGGGGACCAATGAGCAGTTCTTC.

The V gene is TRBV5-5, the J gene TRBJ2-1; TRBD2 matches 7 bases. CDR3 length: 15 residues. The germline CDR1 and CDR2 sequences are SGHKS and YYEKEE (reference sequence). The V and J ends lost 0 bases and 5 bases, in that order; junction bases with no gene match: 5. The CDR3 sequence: CASSLGLAGHNEQFF. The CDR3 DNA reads TGTGCCAGCAGCTTGGGTTTAGCGGGTCACAATGAGCAGTTCTTC.